The table lists the clone carrying this TCR beta chain with many counts. V lost 2 bases to trimming and J lost 1 base; unmatched junction nucleotides: 17. The CDR3 is 18 residues long. Germline values: CDR1 DFQATT, CDR2 SNEGSKA (reference sequence). A single record per CDR3 protein comes from TCRdb applying MiXCR to the 5' RACE reads. Of almost 30,000 distinct CDR3 sequences in the sample, around 5% are singletons; the top ten hold over 1.5%. The data were taken from a study of CD8 T cells in ankylosing spondylitis. Sequenced input: blood, either unsorted or a sorted T cell fraction (not recorded which). V usage is TRBV20-1 and J usage is TRBJ2-7, with 7 bases lining up with TRBD1. The receptor was isolated from a female donor with ankylosing spondylitis or in good health (not recorded which). This CDR3 is CSARLTDRQIRPSYEQYF. DNA of the CDR3: TGCAGTGCTAGACTTACGGACAGGCAAATCCGCCCTTCCTACGAGCAGTACTTC.